One sample yielded the 16 T cell receptor beta chains listed below, sequenced in a study of T cell repertoires in cytomegalovirus infection. TCRdb analysed the reads with MiXCR anew, one entry per CDR3 protein. The sample has around 450,000 distinct CDR3 sequences, roughly 31% seen once. The sequencing input was PBMCs. The receptors stem from a human donor in good health (CMV status not recorded). Some clones in this sample may be carry-over from other donors' samples.

The V call is TRBV28, the J call TRBJ2-1, with D possibly matching TRBD2 (6 bases). Trimming removed 6 bases from V and 1 base from J, with 10 bases in between. This CDR3 is 14 amino acids long. CDR1 and CDR2 from the germline V gene are MDHEN and SYDVKM. The CDR3 spells CASRVGGSYNEQFF. In nucleotides, the CDR3 is TGTGCCAGCAGGGTCGGGGGTTCCTACAATGAGCAGTTCTTC.

Many counts were recorded for this clonotype. The chain couples TRBV7-2 to TRBJ2-3; D remains ambiguous. The CDR3 has 13 amino acids. The V end was cut by 1 base, the J end by 4 bases, with 6 bases between. Germline V CDR1 and CDR2: SGHTA, FQGNSA. The CDR3 reads CASSLGFADTQYF. Here the CDR3 DNA reads TGTGCCAGCAGCTTAGGGTTCGCAGATACGCAGTATTTT.

This clonotype is labeled medium-sized (0.01 to 0.1%). The chain carries TRBV7-2 and TRBJ1-4, with TRBD1 identical over 9 bases. This CDR3 has 15 amino acids. Losses at the gene ends were 2 bases for V and 7 bases for J; bases not matched to a gene: 5. The germline gives CDR1 SGHTA, CDR2 FQGNSA. CDR3 amino acids: CASSLTGTGIEKLFF. The CDR3 DNA reads as TGTGCCAGCAGCTTAACCGGGACAGGGATTGAAAAACTGTTTTTT.

A remark on this clonotype: The conserved phenylalanine or tryptophan normally closing the CDR3 is absent here, so this likely arose from a read error. The J gene is TRBJ1-1, the V gene TRBV18; D is possibly TRBD1 (6 bases). CDR1 and CDR2 from the germline V gene are KGHSH and LQKENI. CDR3 size: 13 residues. V was clipped by 6 bases and J by 8 bases, with 16 bases between them. The CDR3 sequence is CASSQTLTGEAFY. As DNA, the CDR3 is TGTGCCAGCTCCCAAACCTTGACAGGAGAAGCTTTCTAT.

This clonotype was counted only a few times. This rearrangement joins TRBV2 to TRBJ2-5, with TRBD2 as a possible D gene (5 bases). The CDR3 runs to 13 residues. The germline CDR1 and CDR2 sequences are SNHLY and FYNNEI. The V end was cut by 4 bases, the J end by 7 bases, with 13 bases between. The CDR3 here is CASSASISGTQYF. The DNA for the CDR3 is TGTGCCAGCAGTGCTAGCATCTCGGGGACCCAGTACTTC.

In its sample, this clonotype was seen many times. The rearrangement joins TRBV7-2 to TRBJ2-5; 12 bases agree with TRBD2. Germline trimming cut 3 bases from V and 5 bases from J; bases unmatched to any gene: 7. Germline CDR1 SGHTA, CDR2 FQGNSA. This CDR3 has 16 residues. CDR3 region: CASSFTRTSGVETQYF. CDR3 bases: TGTGCCAGCAGCTTTACCAGGACTAGCGGGGTTGAGACCCAGTACTTC.

This clonotype was picked up a small number of times. The rearrangement uses TRBV6-1 and TRBJ2-7; maybe TRBD2 (6 bases). Trimming shortened V by 5 bases and J by 3 bases, and 11 bases separated the two germline ends. CDR1 and CDR2 (germline): MNHNS, SASEGT. The CDR3 sequence is 13 residues long. CDR3 DNA: TGTGCCAGCAGTTTCCCGGGGGACTACGAGCAGTACTTC. It encodes CASSFPGDYEQYF.

The genes are TRBV20-1 and TRBJ1-4; D may be TRBD1 (6 bases). The CDR3 is made up of 17 amino acids. Germline V gene lookup returns CDR1 DFQATT and CDR2 SNEGSKA (reference sequence). V was cut by 4 bases and J by 0 bases, with 18 bases left in between. The CDR3 DNA is TGCAGTGCTACCTCCATGACAGGCCTTGCAACTAATGAAAAACTGTTTTTT. This codes for CSATSMTGLATNEKLFF.

Worth noting for this clonotype: The missing conserved phenylalanine or tryptophan at the end of this CDR3 makes a read error likely. This chain joins TRBV29-1 and TRBJ2-7; D gene unclear. V was trimmed by 7 bases and J by 2 bases, leaving 18 bases between them. The length of the CDR3 is 14 residues. Per the germline V gene, CDR1 is SQVTM and CDR2 is ANQGSEA. The CDR3 sequence is CSAGLRTPPYEQYL. The CDR3 DNA is TGCAGCGCCGGGCTCCGGACCCCGCCCTACGAGCAGTACTTA.

On this clonotype: The junction shows a germline mismatch at one end, possibly a read error. The genes are TRBV12-3 or TRBV12-4 and TRBJ2-1; D may be TRBD2 (5 bases). The CDR3 is 11 residues long. DNA for the CDR3: TGTTCCAGCAGTATGGACTCAACCGCGTTCTTC. This codes for CSSSMDSTAFF.

This clonotype showed up many times. The J gene is TRBJ1-2, the V gene TRBV11-2; D might be TRBD1 (6 bases). From germline, CDR1 is SGHAT and CDR2 FQNNGV. V was clipped by 0 bases and J by 8 bases, with 10 bases between them. The CDR3 consists of 13 residues. CDR3 DNA: TGTGCCAGCAGCTTAGATCGGGGACAAGGCTACACCTTC. The encoded protein is CASSLDRGQGYTF.

To note about this clonotype: Possible read error: a much larger clone is one base away. V is TRBV7-2 and J is TRBJ2-2; 9 nucleotides match TRBD1. J lost 0 bases, V lost 5 bases, and 1 base had no gene match. The CDR3 is 15 residues long. The germline CDR1 and CDR2 sequences are SGHTA and FQGNSA. CDR3 DNA sequence: TGTGCCAGCAGCGGGGACAGGGCGAACACCGGGGAGCTGTTTTTT. Residues: CASSGDRANTGELFF. Variable domain in full (rest from reference TRBV7-2 and TRBJ2-2): GAGVSQSPSNKVTEKGKDVELRCDPISGHTALYWYRQSLGQGLEFLIYFQGNSAPDKSGLPSDRFSAERTGGSVSTLTIQRTQQEDSAVYLCASSGDRANTGELFFGEGSRLTVL.

This clonotype was picked up many times. CDR3 nucleotides: TGTGCCAGCAGCGCTTGGGGCCTAGGATATGGCTACACCTTC. Its protein product is CASSAWGLGYGYTF. The V gene is TRBV7-2, the J gene TRBJ1-2; weak D call: TRBD1 (5 bases). With 5 bases removed from V and 5 bases from J, the gap between germline ends came to 15 bases. The germline gives CDR1 SGHTA, CDR2 FQGNSA. The CDR3 consists of 14 residues.

This clonotype was found many times. The chain recombines TRBV7-3 with TRBJ2-1; D possibly corresponds to TRBD2 (5 bases). The length of the CDR3 is 14 residues. Germline V gene data show CDR1 as SGHTA and CDR2 as FQGTGA. V was cut by 4 bases and J by 6 bases, with 13 bases left in between. The CDR3 region is CASSSRGSGNEQFF. DNA of the CDR3: TGTGCCAGCAGCTCCCGGGGATCCGGCAATGAGCAGTTCTTC.

This clonotype was observed many times. This chain joins TRBV7-9 and TRBJ1-1; D is unresolved. From germline, CDR1 is SEHNR and CDR2 FQNEAQ (reference sequence). The V end was cut by 0 bases, the J end by 1 base, with 6 bases between. The CDR3 is made up of 14 amino acids. CDR3 nucleotide sequence: TGTGCCAGCAGCTTAGCGCAGAAGAACACTGAAGCTTTCTTT. Protein: CASSLAQKNTEAFF.

This sequence joins TRBV7-9 and TRBJ2-3; 7 bases align to TRBD1. This CDR3 has 19 amino acids. Trimming cost V 4 bases and J 2 bases; bases outside gene matches: 18. The V gene's germline CDR1 is SEHNR and CDR2 FQNEAQ (reference sequence). CDR3 sequence: CASSSPMQGVRSLTDTQYF. For the CDR3, the DNA is TGTGCCAGCAGCTCCCCGATGCAGGGGGTGCGGAGTCTCACAGATACGCAGTATTTT. The variable domain in full, with the rest retrieved from reference TRBV7-9 and TRBJ2-3, is DTGVSQNPRHKITKRGQNVTFRCDPISEHNRLYWYRQTLGQGPEFLTYFQNEAQLEKSRLLSDRFSAERPKGSFSTLEIQRTEQGDSAMYLCASSSPMQGVRSLTDTQYFGPGTRLTVL.